A single sample gave rise to the 22 T cell receptor beta chains below, sequenced in a study of T cells in Graves' hyperthyroidism and ophthalmopathy. From RNA transcripts, TCR beta CDR3 regions were amplified. Using the HTBI primer set, a first-round RT-PCR was run on the TCR CDR3. TCRdb re-called the multiplex PCR reads through MiXCR, storing one row per CDR3 protein. The sample includes more than 450,000 distinct CDR3 sequences, just under 20% seen only once; the top ten take 40% to 50%. The sample was blood. The origin of the receptors is a man aged 40-49 years with Graves' ophthalmopathy.

This clonotype was observed a handful of times. V gene TRBV12-3 or TRBV12-4 combines with J gene TRBJ2-2; weak D call: TRBD2 (6 bases). Trimming left V 3 bases short and J 7 bases short, with 18 bases between. This CDR3 is built from 16 residues. In DNA, the CDR3 is TGTGCCAGCAGTTTCCTGGAGAGCGGGCGGGGCGGGGAGCTGTTTTTT. This codes for CASSFLESGRGGELFF.

This sequence joins TRBV7-3 and TRBJ2-1; the match to TRBD2 covers 9 bases. The CDR3 runs 16 residues. Looked up from germline, CDR1 is SGHTA and CDR2 is FQGTGA. J was trimmed by 2 bases and V by 5 bases; bases with no gene match: 7. CDR3 sequence: CASSPWTSAAYNEQFF. Written as DNA, the CDR3 is TGTGCCAGCAGCCCCTGGACTAGCGCAGCCTACAATGAGCAGTTCTTC.

This clonotype was found a few times. The V call is TRBV7-2, the J call TRBJ1-1; D call uncertain. Germline V gene data show CDR1 as SGHTA and CDR2 as FQGNSA. This CDR3 region has 13 residues. V was clipped by 4 bases and J by 2 bases, with 8 bases between them. The CDR3 region is CASSSQINTEAFF. The CDR3 region has the DNA TGTGCCAGCAGCTCGCAGATTAACACTGAAGCTTTCTTT.

This clonotype was counted a few times. The chain recombines TRBV6-1 with TRBJ2-7; 7 bases are a match to TRBD1. CDR1 is MNHNS and CDR2 is SASEGT in the germline V gene. The V and J ends lost 6 bases and 6 bases, in that order; junction bases with no gene match: 11. CDR3 size: 14 residues. CDR3 protein: CASSFRGSPVEQYF. The CDR3 bases are TGTGCCAGCAGCTTCAGGGGGTCGCCTGTCGAGCAGTACTTC.

The chain's CDR3 is CASSPREGQETQYF. The CDR3 DNA reads TGTGCCAGCAGCCCCCGGGAGGGTCAAGAGACCCAGTACTTC. The chain couples TRBV7-3 to TRBJ2-5, with 8 nucleotides matching TRBD2. The germline V gene has CDR1 SGHTA and CDR2 FQGTGA. The CDR3 is 14 residues long. Losses at the gene ends were 5 bases for V and 2 bases for J; bases not matched to a gene: 4.

The V gene is TRBV20-1, the J gene TRBJ2-1, with D possibly matching TRBD2 (6 bases). V lost 6 bases to trimming and J lost 9 bases, with 30 bases between them. Germline CDR1 and CDR2: DFQATT and SNEGSKA (reference sequence). The CDR3 runs 17 residues. CDR3 sequence reads: CSAHGGFGSQVGGEQFF. In nucleotides, the CDR3 is TGCAGTGCCCACGGGGGATTCGGGAGCCAGGTTGGGGGTGAGCAGTTCTTC.

This clonotype was counted ten times or more. J is TRBJ2-7 and V is TRBV7-6; TRBD2 might be the D (5 bases). Germline CDR1 and CDR2: SGHVS and FNYEAQ. V lost 3 bases to trimming and J lost 4 bases, with 19 bases between them. The CDR3 runs 16 residues. The CDR3 loop reads CASSFWSAERGYEQYF. The CDR3 DNA follows: TGTGCCAGCAGCTTTTGGTCGGCAGAACGGGGTTACGAGCAGTACTTC.

The table lists this clonotype with many counts. The chain employs TRBV27 and TRBJ1-1; D is possibly TRBD1 (5 bases). V was pared by 4 bases and J by 2 bases, with 20 bases between. The CDR3 spans 17 residues. Germline V CDR1 and CDR2: MNHEY, SMNVEV (reference sequence). The CDR3 DNA reads TGTGCCAGCAGTTCTGAATACCGGACACGATTTAACACTGAAGCTTTCTTT. It codes for CASSSEYRTRFNTEAFF.

The gene calls are TRBV14 and TRBJ1-1, with a possible D match to TRBD1 (5 bases). CDR1 SGHDN and CDR2 FVKESK come from the germline V gene. V gave up 1 base and J gave up 3 bases, with 9 bases separating them. CDR3 length equals 14 residues. The CDR3 DNA sequence: TGTGCCAGCAGCCAAGTGATGGGACACACTGAAGCTTTCTTT. Amino acids: CASSQVMGHTEAFF.

The rearrangement uses TRBV30 and TRBJ2-1; 10 bases are shared with TRBD2. CDR1 GTSNPN and CDR2 SVGIG come from the germline V gene (reference sequence). Losses at the gene ends were 1 base for V and 5 bases for J; bases not matched to a gene: 5. The CDR3 is 15 amino acids. CDR3 in DNA: TGTGCCTGGAGTGGTACTAGCGGGGCAAACAATGAGCAGTTCTTC. Amino acids: CAWSGTSGANNEQFF.

The chain is built from TRBV20-1 and TRBJ2-7; unclear D gene. The CDR3 length is 15 residues. Germline CDR1 is DFQATT and CDR2 is SNEGSKA (reference sequence). V was shortened by 0 bases and J by 5 bases, with 17 bases between the two germline ends. The chain's CDR3 is CSARDRRLTVDEQYF. CDR3 DNA sequence: TGCAGTGCTAGAGATAGGAGACTTACCGTGGACGAGCAGTACTTC.

This clonotype has just a few counts. The conserved closing phenylalanine or tryptophan is absent in this CDR3, likely reflecting a read error. The genes are TRBV7-2 and TRBJ1-1; the D gene is possibly TRBD1 (5 bases). Germline CDR1 reads SGHTA; CDR2 reads FQGNSA. The CDR3 has 14 amino acids. The germline V and J ends were trimmed by 2 bases and 1 base, with 8 bases remaining between them. CDR3 amino acids: CTSSLLGQNTEAFL. Here the CDR3 DNA reads TGTACCAGCAGCTTACTCGGACAGAACACTGAAGCTTTCCTT.

This clonotype came up many times. This sequence joins TRBV12-3 or TRBV12-4 and TRBJ2-7; D gene ambiguous. The CDR3 spans 11 residues. The V end was cut by 2 bases, the J end by 8 bases, with 7 bases between. CDR3 DNA: TGTGCCAGCAGTTTAAGCGCCCAGCAGTACTTC. As protein: CASSLSAQQYF.

The chain has TRBV9 and TRBJ2-1; D is perhaps TRBD2 (7 bases). Germline V lookup: CDR1 SGDLS, CDR2 YYNGEE. CDR3 length: 15 residues. Trimming took 0 bases from V and 9 from J, leaving 16 bases between them. CDR3 amino acids: CASSVAEGRGGEQFF. In DNA, the CDR3 is TGTGCCAGCAGCGTAGCTGAGGGGAGGGGGGGTGAGCAGTTCTTC.

In its sample, this clonotype was seen many times. The chain couples TRBV28 to TRBJ2-7; 10 bases align to TRBD1. The V gene end was trimmed by 6 bases and the J gene end by 5 bases; junction bases not matched to a gene: 4. CDR1 MDHEN and CDR2 SYDVKM come from the germline V gene. This CDR3 is 13 amino acids long. The CDR3 sequence is CASRRQGAHEQYF. DNA of the CDR3: TGTGCCAGCAGGCGACAGGGGGCCCACGAGCAGTACTTC.

The rearrangement joins TRBV5-1 to TRBJ2-7; D may be TRBD1 (5 bases). The V end lost 0 bases, the J end lost 0 bases, and 16 bases lay between the germline ends. The V gene's germline CDR1 is SGHRS and CDR2 YFSETQ. The CDR3 is made up of 17 amino acids. CDR3 bases: TGCGCCAGCAGCTTGGGTTTGGCGACAGTTCTCTCCTACGAGCAGTACTTC. Translation gives CASSLGLATVLSYEQYF.

The rearrangement links TRBV20-1 to TRBJ2-1; 7 nucleotides agree with TRBD1. The germline CDR1 and CDR2 sequences are DFQATT and SNEGSKA (reference sequence). V shed 2 bases and J 4 bases; nucleotides not matched to a gene: 8. The CDR3 totals 15 residues. The CDR3 region has the DNA TGCAGTGCTAGACCCCTGCAGGGGGTTTACAATGAGCAGTTCTTC. Its translation is CSARPLQGVYNEQFF.

The rearrangement uses TRBV10-3 and TRBJ1-1; D is unclear. CDR1 ENHRY and CDR2 SYGVKD come from the germline V gene. The CDR3 has 12 amino acids. Between the trimmed V and J ends, which lost 8 bases and 4 bases, there was a span of 11 bases. The CDR3 reads CAIRPTGTEAFF. CDR3 DNA sequence: TGTGCCATCCGCCCCACGGGCACTGAAGCTTTCTTT.

The chain has TRBV7-2 and TRBJ1-5, with D hard to call. Trimming pared 1 base from V and 6 bases from J, leaving 13 bases between. This CDR3 comprises 15 residues. Germline V lookup: CDR1 SGHTA, CDR2 FQGNSA. In DNA, the CDR3 is TGTGCCAGCAGCTTAGGGACCTCGAACACTCAGCCCCAGCATTTT. Translated: CASSLGTSNTQPQHF.

The genes are TRBV7-2 and TRBJ1-1, with D possibly being TRBD1 (5 bases). The V gene's germline CDR1 is SGHTA and CDR2 FQGNSA. V was cut by 2 bases and J by 4 bases, with 14 bases left in between. CDR3 length: 15 amino acids. As DNA, the CDR3 is TGTGCCAGCAGCTTATATCTGCTAAGGGGCACTGAAGCTTTCTTT. Amino acid sequence: CASSLYLLRGTEAFF.

The J gene is TRBJ1-3, the V gene TRBV7-9; D is unresolved. Germline lookup yields CDR1 SEHNR and CDR2 FQNEAQ (reference sequence). V lost 0 bases to trimming and J lost 0 bases, with 12 bases between them. The CDR3 loop spans 17 amino acids. CDR3 sequence (DNA): TGTGCCAGCAGCTTAGCGTTAGGGAGATCCTCTGGAAACACCATATATTTT. Protein: CASSLALGRSSGNTIYF.

The sample holds a few counts of this clonotype. The rearrangement links TRBV7-9 to TRBJ1-6; 9 bases align to TRBD1. Germline V lookup: CDR1 SEHNR, CDR2 FQNEAQ (reference sequence). This CDR3 has 15 amino acids. V gave up 5 bases and J gave up 7 bases; unmatched junction bases: 6. CDR3 in amino acids: CASSRTGVGNSPLHF. The CDR3 DNA follows: TGTGCCAGCAGCCGGACAGGGGTTGGCAATTCACCCCTCCACTTT.